This T cell receptor beta chain was documented in a study of OX40 agonist ivuxolimab in advanced cancers. The wider study: People who had prior anti-PD-1, anti-PD-L1 or anti-CTLA-4 therapy could take part, and less than 50% had some. Study-level findings and limits: The specificity for antigen of the expanded peripheral T cells was not determined. On average, a greater number of expanded clones characterised CD8+ T cells relative to CD4+.

V dropped 6 bases and J dropped 1 base, with 16 bases sitting between them. Germline lookup yields CDR1 SNHLY and CDR2 FYNNEI. The CDR3 contains 15 residues. As for this clone: Its specificity is not known.

Here immunoSEQ multiplex PCR was the method, and the copy in TCRdb shows in-frame clones only, minus some. The sample contains approximately 44,000 clones, 80% to 95% of which appear only once. The specimen was CD4+ or CD8+ T cells sorted from blood, collected in a trial of the OX40 agonist ivuxolimab. The clonotype was recovered from an adult with an advanced solid tumor such as melanoma, head and neck, liver or kidney cancer. J is TRBJ2-7 and V is TRBV2, with D possibly being TRBD1 or TRBD2 (6 bases each). The CDR3 bases are TGTGCCAGCAGCCCCAGGGGAGGCTCATCCTACGAGCAGTACTTC. It codes for CASSPRGGSSYEQYF.